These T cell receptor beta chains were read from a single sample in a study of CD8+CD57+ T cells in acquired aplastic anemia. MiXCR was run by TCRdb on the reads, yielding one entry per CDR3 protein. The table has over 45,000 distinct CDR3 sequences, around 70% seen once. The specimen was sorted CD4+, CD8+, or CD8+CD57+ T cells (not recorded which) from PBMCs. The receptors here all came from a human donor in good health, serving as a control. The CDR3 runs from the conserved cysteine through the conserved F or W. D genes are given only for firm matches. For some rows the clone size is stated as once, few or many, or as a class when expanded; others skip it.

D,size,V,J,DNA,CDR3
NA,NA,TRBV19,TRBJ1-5,TGTGCCAGTAGTATACGTGAAAGCCAGCCCCAGCATTTT,CASSIRESQPQHF
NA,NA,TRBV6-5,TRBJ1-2,TGTGCCAGCAGTTACTCCCCCATACGGCAGACGTACACCTTC,CASSYSPIRQTYTF
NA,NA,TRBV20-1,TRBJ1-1,TGCAGTGCTAGAGATGGCCGGGATGCGACTGAAGCTTTCTTT,CSARDGRDATEAFF
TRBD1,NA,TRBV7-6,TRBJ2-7,TGTGCCAGCAGCTTAGGGGACAGGGGGACCTACGAGCAGTACTTC,CASSLGDRGTYEQYF
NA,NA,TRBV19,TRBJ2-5,TGTGCCAGTAGTATAGGAGGGGGGAAAGAGACCCAGTACTTC,CASSIGGGKETQYF
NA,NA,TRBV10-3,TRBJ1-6,TGTGCCATCAGTGAGGGCAGGCAAGCACCCCTCCACTTT,CAISEGRQAPLHF
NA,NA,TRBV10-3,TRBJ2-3,TGTGCCATCAGGGGAGTCCCCACAGATACGCAGTATTTT,CAIRGVPTDTQYF
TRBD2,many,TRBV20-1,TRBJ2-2,TGCAGTGCTAGACCGACTAGCGGGAGGGCCGGGGAGCTGTTTTTT,CSARPTSGRAGELFF
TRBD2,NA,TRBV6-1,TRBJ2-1,TGTGCCAGTAGCGGGGGGTACAATGAGCAGTTCTTC,CASSGGYNEQFF
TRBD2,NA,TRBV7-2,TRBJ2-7,TGTGCCAGCAGCTGGGGACTAGCGGGGGGGTACGAGCAGTACTTC,CASSWGLAGGYEQYF
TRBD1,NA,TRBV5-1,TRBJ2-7,TGCGCCAGCAGCCACCCGACAGGGGGCCCCTACGAGCAGTACTTC,CASSHPTGGPYEQYF
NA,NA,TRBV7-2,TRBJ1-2,TGTGCCAGCAGCCACGGGGGGCTCAACTATGGCTACACCTTC,CASSHGGLNYGYTF
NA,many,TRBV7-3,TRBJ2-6,TGTGCCAGCAGCTTAAGGACAGAAGCTGGGGCCAACGTCCTGACTTTC,CASSLRTEAGANVLTF
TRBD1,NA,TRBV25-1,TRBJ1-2,TGTGTCAGCAGTCCTTCCTACCCCCCAAGTCAGGACAGGGAGGATGGCTACACCTTC,CVSSPSYPPSQDREDGYTF
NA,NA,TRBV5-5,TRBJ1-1,TGTGCCAGCAGCTTGGCAGGGCGAACTGAAGCTTTCTTT,CASSLAGRTEAFF
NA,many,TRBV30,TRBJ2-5,TGTGCCTGGAGGATTGGGCGGGAGACCCAGTACTTC,CAWRIGRETQYF
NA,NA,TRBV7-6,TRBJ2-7,TGTGCCAGCAGCTCTTACGGGATCTACGAGCAGTACTTC,CASSSYGIYEQYF